The present entry profiles one T cell receptor (beta chain) with its context. Antigen unknown. These data are taken from a study of shared clonotypes between healthy human individuals. Across the whole study: A couple of female and a few male donors aged 18 to 49 were enrolled.

Findings and limits, study-wide: Memory subsets had estimated richness that was generally smaller than that of naive subsets. A reduction in generation probabilities was seen for non-shared clonotypes relative to those shared by all four donors.

Trimming took 2 bases from V and 6 from J, leaving 15 bases between them. Germline V gene sequence: CDR1 KGHSH, CDR2 LQKENI. This CDR3 is 15 amino acids long. The data were produced by immunoSEQ multiplex PCR, yet TCRdb's version contains in-frame clones alone and is incomplete. The sample carries around 940,000 clones, less than 85% recorded once. The TCR comes from a man younger than 35 in good health. Sequencing was done on a sample of memory CD4+ T cells sorted from blood. Subset reported: CD45RA-negative fraction. The chain couples TRBV18 to TRBJ2-3; possibly TRBD1 or TRBD2 for D (5 bases each). The chain's CDR3 is CASSPYGTERDTQYF. The CDR3 DNA follows: TGTGCCAGCTCACCATACGGGACGGAAAGGGATACGCAGTATTTT.